Given below is one T cell receptor (beta chain) in context. Its antigen remains unknown. This entry is derived from a study of blood T cell dynamics during melanoma immunotherapy. Whole-study results and caveats: The study could not tell melanoma-specific clones from general immune activation.

Clones were read by immunoSEQ multiplex PCR, and TCRdb kept only the in-frame ones, dropping some. The table lists some 10,000 clones, around four fifths of them singletons. CDR1 is LGHNA, CDR2 YSLEER, per germline. Trimming at V came to 1 base and at J to 9 bases, leaving 8 bases not matched to a gene. The CDR3 extends over 14 amino acids. Time point noted: pre-treatment baseline. The V and J genes are TRBV4-3 and TRBJ2-5, with 7 bases aligning to TRBD2. The sequence was obtained from a human donor with melanoma. Sequencing used blood, obtained from a patient treated with checkpoint blockade. CDR3 residues: CASSQGRGSGAQYF. CDR3 coding DNA: TGCGCCAGCAGCCAAGGGAGGGGAAGCGGGGCCCAGTACTTC.